The rows below give T cell receptor beta chains drawn from one sample of a study of memory CD4+ T cells and cytomegalovirus serostatus. Only in-frame clones appear in the TCRdb table, and some are missing; sequencing was by immunoSEQ multiplex PCR. The sample has approximately 92,000 clones, about four fifths seen once. Sequencing was done on a sample of memory CD4+ T cells from blood. The source is an adult in good health and CMV-seropositive. Both conserved end residues are part of each CDR3. The listing skips clone size in some rows; elsewhere it reads once, few, many or a size class.

few	TRBV7-7	CASSGGLQETQYF
-	TRBV9	CASSEKATGEQFF
-	TRBV7-9	CASSLGDRDRETQYF
few	TRBV9	CASTVEGLLENEQFF
-	TRBV13	CASSYRDGNTGELFF
-	TRBV7-3	CASSLGNWGAGISGANVLTF
-	TRBV9	CASSALADSSGEQFF
-	TRBV5-1	CASRPGGSTDTQYF
few	TRBV7-2	CASRTSGRSEQFF
-	TRBV7-3	CASSLERASYEQYF
-	TRBV6-6	CASMGDEKLFF
-	TRBV2	CASNEGGNQPQHF
-	TRBV5-5	CASRHGPGSGQPQHF
once	TRBV29-1	CSVEGDSGTPFAPYEQYF
-	TRBV5-4	CASSSGLAGGYETQYF
-	TRBV6-5	CASSYSWETQYF
few	TRBV7-8	CASSLARGRNTEAFF
-	TRBV7-2	CASSKDHTSYGYTF
-	TRBV9	CASSASQGTGFDEQFF
-	TRBV5-1	CASSPPGLADTGELFF
-	TRBV11-3	CASSFGAGLQETQYF
-	TRBV4-2	CASSQIADANTGELFF
few	TRBV9	CASSSTSGLGNEQFF
-	TRBV6-6	CASSRRTGGIHEQYF
-	TRBV7-3	CASSLGTESYEQYF
once	TRBV6-6	CASSYGADTDTQYF
-	TRBV10-3	CAISESSGASYEQYF
few	TRBV7-2	CASSLFWIAGTGSYEQYF
few	TRBV2	CASSGDSPNYGYTF
-	TRBV7-9	CASSHGDPARTDTQYF
-	TRBV6-5	CASSYNRESAQYF
-	TRBV28	CASSAPHGGRTNEQYF
-	TRBV6-4	CASRRETGADTQYF
-	TRBV7-9	CASSLEGYTF
-	TRBV10-3	CAISDRPRDYEQYF
-	TRBV28	CASSLADSNYGYTF
-	TRBV28	CASSFQGTGELFF